The sequence of this T cell receptor beta chain was determined in a study of long-term antiretroviral therapy in people with HIV. Findings and caveats of the study: Clones that had undergone expansion before ART dominated the repertoire at all time points. The range of CDR3 lengths in HIV repertoires proved narrower than that found in controls.

Before DNA extraction, roughly 0.9-11 million cryopreserved PBMC were held in the samples. A v3.0 immunoSEQ assay was performed at survey level. Generated by immunoSEQ multiplex PCR, the TCRdb table keeps only in-frame clones and is missing some. The profile covers roughly 12,000 clones, with approximately 86% appearing a single time and around a sixth taken by the ten largest. Remarks on this clone: Its target is not known.

CDR3 length: 18 amino acids. The germline V gene has CDR1 SGHVS and CDR2 FQNEAQ. V gave up 4 bases and J gave up 3 bases; unmatched junction bases: 16. The receptor comes from a middle-aged man with HIV. The sample consisted of unsorted PBMCs, taken 3.4 years after starting antiretroviral therapy. This rearrangement joins TRBV7-8 to TRBJ2-7, with 9 bases aligning to TRBD1. CDR3 loop: CASSSPVTRDREDYEQYF. Written as DNA, the CDR3 is TGTGCCAGCAGCTCCCCCGTTACCCGGGACAGGGAAGACTACGAGCAGTACTTC.